This is a list of T cell receptor beta chains from one sample in a study of T-cell memory formation after mild COVID-19. MiXCR, run by TCRdb on the 5' RACE reads, gives a single entry per CDR3 protein. This sample has about 130,000 distinct CDR3 sequences, with about 5.9% found just once. Material: PBMCs or a T cell subset sorted from them (not recorded which). The receptors originated from an adult woman who had mild COVID-19 (a few samples of this study predate the infection). Cell type and time point are not known. CDR3s include the opening cysteine and the closing phenylalanine or tryptophan. A D gene is named only where the DNA matches it firmly. The size field is filled for only some rows; it gives once, few, many or a size class.

v_call	clone_size	cdr3_length	j_call	d_call	cdr3_aa	cdr3_nt
TRBV7-9	many	15	TRBJ2-7	TRBD2	CASSLGSSGRGEQYF	TGTGCCAGCAGCTTAGGTTCTAGCGGGAGAGGGGAGCAGTACTTC
TRBV7-8	NA	15	TRBJ1-2	NA	CASSPRPRNFGGYTF	TGTGCCAGCAGCCCACGCCCCCGGAATTTTGGTGGCTACACCTTC
TRBV7-9	few	14	TRBJ1-1	TRBD1	CASSFGTGLTEAFF	TGTGCCAGCAGCTTCGGGACAGGGCTCACTGAAGCTTTCTTT
TRBV7-9	many	13	TRBJ2-7	NA	CASSLALDYEQYF	TGTGCCAGCAGCTTAGCGCTAGACTACGAGCAGTACTTC
TRBV6-2/TRBV6-3	few	15	TRBJ2-1	NA	CASRGGGEGSNEQFF	TGTGCCAGCCGGGGAGGCGGCGAGGGGAGCAATGAGCAGTTCTTC
TRBV5-1	few	17	TRBJ2-5	NA	CASSLQPPGRNQETQYF	TGCGCCAGCAGCTTGCAACCGCCGGGACGGAACCAAGAGACCCAGTACTTC
TRBV18	many	17	TRBJ2-3	TRBD1	CASSPRDRGRRADTQYF	TGTGCCAGCTCACCGCGTGACAGGGGGCGCCGGGCAGATACGCAGTATTTT
TRBV7-9	many	15	TRBJ2-1	NA	CASSSRRAHNNEQFF	TGTGCCAGCAGCTCCCGGAGGGCCCATAACAATGAGCAGTTCTTC
TRBV12-3/TRBV12-4	many	12	TRBJ2-7	NA	CASSSTPDTGYF	TGTGCCAGCAGTTCAACCCCGGACACCGGGTACTTC
TRBV5-1	many	14	TRBJ2-3	TRBD1	CASSGGQPPDTQYF	TGCGCCAGCAGCGGGGGACAGCCCCCAGATACGCAGTATTTT
TRBV7-7	few	17	TRBJ2-5	TRBD2	CASSPGRGTRVLETQYF	TGTGCTAGCAGCCCAGGAAGAGGGACTAGGGTGCTCGAGACCCAGTACTTC
TRBV4-3	many	16	TRBJ1-3	NA	CASSQDLGFSGNTIYF	TGCGCCAGCAGCCAAGACCTGGGGTTCTCTGGAAACACCATATATTTT
TRBV20-1	many	13	TRBJ1-1	TRBD1	CSAPRTGGTEAFF	TGCAGTGCTCCGAGGACAGGAGGCACTGAAGCTTTCTTT
TRBV4-1	few	18	TRBJ1-4	TRBD1	CASSQVSLPGQLNEKLFF	TGCGCCAGCAGCCAAGTATCACTTCCGGGACAGCTTAATGAAAAACTGTTTTTT
TRBV2	many	12	TRBJ2-7	NA	CASSAGYYEQYF	TGTGCCAGCAGTGCTGGGTACTACGAGCAGTACTTC
TRBV18	few	15	TRBJ2-7	TRBD1	CASSLGTGRIYEQYF	TGTGCCAGCTCACTCGGGACAGGGAGAATCTACGAGCAGTACTTC
TRBV7-9	NA	15	TRBJ2-3	NA	CASSPRQTFTDTQYF	TGTGCCAGCAGCCCCCGACAGACCTTCACAGATACGCAGTATTTT
TRBV5-1	few	14	TRBJ2-1	NA	CASSSGVGPNEQFF	TGCGCCAGCAGCTCCGGGGTTGGACCCAATGAGCAGTTCTTC
TRBV12-3/TRBV12-4	few	15	TRBJ2-7	TRBD2	CASRIGLAGANEQYF	TGTGCCAGCAGGATCGGACTAGCGGGAGCGAACGAGCAGTACTTC
TRBV6-4	few	14	TRBJ1-1	NA	CASGFGRANTEAFF	TGTGCCAGCGGTTTCGGCAGGGCGAACACTGAAGCTTTCTTT
TRBV7-9	many	15	TRBJ2-3	NA	CASSPKGRFTDTQYF	TGTGCCAGCAGCCCGAAAGGCAGATTCACAGATACGCAGTATTTT
TRBV20-1	NA	16	TRBJ2-3	TRBD2	CSARDTAGGHTDTQYF	TGCAGTGCTAGAGATACGGCGGGAGGACACACAGATACGCAGTATTTT
TRBV7-9	many	20	TRBJ2-1	TRBD2	CASSLEARGGLAGFYNEQFF	TGTGCCAGCAGCTTAGAGGCACGGGGGGGACTAGCGGGATTCTACAATGAGCAGTTCTTC
TRBV12-3/TRBV12-4	many	15	TRBJ1-5	NA	CASSPPGQWVGPQHF	TGTGCCAGCAGCCCCCCGGGACAATGGGTTGGGCCCCAGCATTTT
TRBV30	few	15	TRBJ1-5	TRBD1	CAWSFRTGRNQPQHF	TGTGCCTGGAGCTTCAGGACAGGGAGGAATCAGCCCCAGCATTTT
TRBV10-3	NA	14	TRBJ2-1	TRBD1	CAISGQGMGNEQFF	TGTGCCATCAGCGGACAGGGGATGGGAAATGAGCAGTTCTTC
TRBV3-1	few	15	TRBJ2-7	NA	CASSQSTVGRYEQYF	TGTGCCAGCAGCCAATCTACCGTGGGTCGCTACGAGCAGTACTTC
TRBV20-1	NA	15	TRBJ2-1	NA	CSARGLRGTGNEQFF	TGCAGTGCTAGAGGTTTACGGGGCACGGGGAATGAGCAGTTCTTC
TRBV2	NA	12	TRBJ1-1	NA	CASSSGTRLAFF	TGTGCCAGCAGTTCCGGGACCCGGTTAGCTTTCTTT
TRBV7-3	few	13	TRBJ1-1	NA	CASSNGPNTEAFF	TGTGCCAGCAGCAACGGACCTAACACTGAAGCTTTCTTT
TRBV24-1	few	19	TRBJ2-3	NA	CATSDLSWRILASTDTQYF	TGTGCCACCAGTGATCTATCTTGGCGTATCCTAGCTAGCACAGATACGCAGTATTTT
TRBV29-1	many	12	TRBJ2-7	TRBD1	CSGRTGPYEQYF	TGCAGCGGACGGACAGGGCCCTACGAGCAGTACTTC
TRBV4-3	many	18	TRBJ2-3	TRBD2	CASSQGGLAGGHTDTQYF	TGCGCCAGCAGCCAAGGGGGACTAGCGGGAGGACACACAGATACGCAGTATTTT
TRBV7-2	few	15	TRBJ2-7	NA	CASSLYMGSSYEQYF	TGTGCCAGCAGCCTTTACATGGGGAGCTCCTACGAGCAGTACTTC
TRBV7-9	few	16	TRBJ1-3	TRBD1	CASSLAGGNAGNTIYF	TGTGCCAGCAGCTTAGCAGGGGGCAATGCTGGAAACACCATATATTTT
TRBV18	many	14	TRBJ1-2	NA	CASSPTGQNYGYTF	TGTGCCAGCTCACCCACAGGACAGAACTATGGCTACACCTTC
TRBV5-1	many	16	TRBJ1-2	NA	CASSTDWDRPNYGYTF	TGCGCCAGCAGCACAGATTGGGACCGTCCTAACTATGGCTACACCTTC
TRBV15	NA	15	TRBJ2-2	NA	CATSRDRTNTGELFF	TGTGCCACCAGCAGAGATCGGACTAACACCGGGGAGCTGTTTTTT
TRBV5-1	few	13	TRBJ1-2	TRBD1	CASSFSGGNGYTF	TGCGCCAGCAGCTTTTCAGGGGGCAATGGCTACACCTTC
TRBV3-1	NA	13	TRBJ2-3	NA	CASSESRAATQYF	TGTGCCAGCAGCGAAAGCAGGGCCGCTACGCAGTATTTT
TRBV4-2	NA	15	TRBJ2-1	NA	CASSQGKGGHNEQFF	TGTGCCAGCAGCCAAGGAAAGGGCGGCCACAATGAGCAGTTCTTC
TRBV7-9	many	14	TRBJ2-1	TRBD2	CASSLRGLDNEQFF	TGTGCCAGCAGCTTAAGGGGACTAGACAATGAGCAGTTCTTC